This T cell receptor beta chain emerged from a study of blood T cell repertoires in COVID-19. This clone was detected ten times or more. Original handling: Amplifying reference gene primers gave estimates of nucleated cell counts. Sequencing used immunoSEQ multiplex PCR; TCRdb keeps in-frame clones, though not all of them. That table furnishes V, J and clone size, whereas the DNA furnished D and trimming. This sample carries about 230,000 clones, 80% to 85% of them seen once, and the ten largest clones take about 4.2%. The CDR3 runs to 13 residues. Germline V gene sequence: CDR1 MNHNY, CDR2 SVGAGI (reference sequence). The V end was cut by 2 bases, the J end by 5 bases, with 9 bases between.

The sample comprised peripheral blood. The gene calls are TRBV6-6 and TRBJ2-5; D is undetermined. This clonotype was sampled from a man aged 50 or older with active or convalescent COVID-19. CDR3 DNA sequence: TGTGCCAGCAGTTACGCCCTATGGGAGACCCAGTACTTC. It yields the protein CASSYALWETQYF.